Below, one TCR beta chain is given with its context. Its antigen is not known. J gave up 3 bases and V 5 bases, and 5 bases lay outside the gene matches. The CDR3 contains 15 residues. Germline lookup yields CDR1 ENHRY and CDR2 SYGVKD. The sample is drawn from a study of a mutant IDH1 vaccine in newly diagnosed glioma. Overall study: There were eight vaccinations for patients, given in weeks 1, 3, 5, 7, 11, 15, 19 and 23. Before enrollment, the patients had been treated with radiotherapy alone, temozolomide alone, or both together. Most of them had received both.

Time point in this sample: week 23, last vaccination. Each dose of the vaccine consisted of 300 ug of mutant IDH1 20-mer peptide, with topical imiquimod. TCRdb keeps only in-frame clones here, not all; method: immunoSEQ multiplex PCR. Of more than 20,000 clones listed, around 82% were seen once; the top ten hold less than 15%. The source of this sequence is a man in his thirties or forties with glioma. Source: PBMCs, taken from a glioma patient whose treatment included an IDH1 peptide vaccine. The J gene is TRBJ2-1, the V gene TRBV10-3, with TRBD2 identical over 9 bases. CDR3 nucleotide sequence: TGTGCCATCAGTTCCGGGACTAGCAGCTACAATGAGCAGTTCTTC. Its translation is CAISSGTSSYNEQFF.